Listed below are T cell receptor beta chains from one sample, sequenced in a study of blood T cell repertoires in COVID-19. Assay used: immunoSEQ multiplex PCR; TCRdb lists only in-frame clones, some missing. This sample has 250,000 to 300,000 clones, with roughly nine tenths found just once. The source material was peripheral blood. The receptors were sampled from a woman aged 40 to 50 who had recovered from COVID-19. Each CDR3 is given without its conserved first and last residue. Each record gives: J gene, V gene, CDR3 protein.

j_gene: TRBJ2-7
v_gene: TRBV19
CDR3aa: ASGSGTGGYEQY

j_gene: TRBJ2-2
v_gene: TRBV2
CDR3aa: ASTRTGGTGELF

j_gene: TRBJ2-3
v_gene: TRBV5-4
CDR3aa: ASSLRGGITDTQY

j_gene: TRBJ2-3
v_gene: TRBV15
CDR3aa: ATSTRTGTDTQY

j_gene: TRBJ2-2
v_gene: TRBV7-9
CDR3aa: ASSLALQGRELF

j_gene: TRBJ2-5
v_gene: TRBV6-2/TRBV6-3
CDR3aa: AGSYGPLGETQY

j_gene: TRBJ1-2
v_gene: TRBV27
CDR3aa: ASSFPGTGGYT

j_gene: TRBJ2-1
v_gene: TRBV3-1/TRBV3-2
CDR3aa: ASSHLIGDSYNEQF

j_gene: TRBJ2-5
v_gene: TRBV29-1
CDR3aa: SVGVIPGRGSSETQY

j_gene: TRBJ2-1
v_gene: TRBV18
CDR3aa: ASSPPNTRTSGANEQF

j_gene: TRBJ2-5
v_gene: TRBV6-5
CDR3aa: ASSYSILEETQY

j_gene: TRBJ2-1
v_gene: TRBV4-3
CDR3aa: ASSQEAANEQF

j_gene: TRBJ1-2
v_gene: TRBV7-2
CDR3aa: ASSLNPGTPNGYT

j_gene: TRBJ2-7
v_gene: TRBV12-3/TRBV12-4
CDR3aa: ASSPSAYEQY

j_gene: TRBJ1-6
v_gene: TRBV6-5
CDR3aa: ASQQQGNSPLH